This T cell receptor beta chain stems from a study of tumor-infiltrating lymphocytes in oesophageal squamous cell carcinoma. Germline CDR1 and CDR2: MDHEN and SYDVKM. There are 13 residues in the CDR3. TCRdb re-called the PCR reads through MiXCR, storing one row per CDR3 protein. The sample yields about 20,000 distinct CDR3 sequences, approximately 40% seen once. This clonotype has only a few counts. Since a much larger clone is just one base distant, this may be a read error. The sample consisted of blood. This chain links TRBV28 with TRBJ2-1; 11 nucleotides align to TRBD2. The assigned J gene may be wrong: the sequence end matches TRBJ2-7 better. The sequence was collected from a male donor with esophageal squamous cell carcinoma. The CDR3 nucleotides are TGTGCCAGCAGACTAGCGGGAGACAATGAGCAGTACTTC. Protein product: CASRLAGDNEQYF.